This record looks at one T cell receptor beta chain sequence and its context. This clone was counted between two and nine times. Its cognate antigen has yet to be identified. Base qualities are missing; no much larger clone stands one base away. The sample's time point label is to be understood as: cycle 1 day 1 (C1D1), immediately before nivolumab initiation. Every trial patient had relapsed following autologous stem cell transplantation, and prior brentuximab vedotin exposure was what differed among cohorts A, B and C. The trial cohort comprised some 60 patients with relapsed/refractory classical Hodgkin lymphoma whose best overall responses were complete response, partial response or progressive disease. Trial patients were treated with single-agent nivolumab in the multi-cohort phase II CheckMate 205 trial. An independent review committee assessed best overall response by applying the 2007 International Working Group response criteria. Trial PBMCs were collected just before the start of nivolumab (C1D1) and during therapy at cycle 2 day 1 and cycle 4 day 1. Peripheral blood was collected in 8 mL Vacutainer Cell Preparation Tubes, from which PBMCs were isolated by centrifugation and then cryopreserved.

Trimming takes 4 bases off V and 0 bases off J; junction bases not matched to a gene: 8. Inclusive of the bounding cysteine and phenylalanine, the CDR3 is 16 residues long. Here the CDR3 DNA is all that survives: 48 bases in frame from base 1. As encoded in the germline V gene, CDR1 is MNHEY while CDR2 is SVGAGI. Genomic DNA was isolated using the Qiagen DNeasy kit from unsorted PBMCs as well as from negatively selected CD4+ and CD8+ fractions. TCR beta CDR3 regions were amplified by immunoSEQ multiplex PCR using primers annealing to V and J segments. A synthetic immune receptor repertoire was used to minimize amplification bias, and remaining bias was computationally removed after sequencing. The original methods were these. Custom Python scripts were used to quantify repertoire diversity as the Shannon entropy index. Unsorted, CD4+ and CD8+ repertoires were analyzed separately, except in combined analyses where CD4+ and CD8+ sequences were merged in silico. A clone counted as expanded when the clone's frequency after treatment rose at least 2-fold relative to C1D1, and clones undetected at baseline were given a pseudocount of 0.5. Singleton clones were defined as clones with 0 or 1 copy at C1D1, and non-singleton clones were defined as clones with 2 or more copies. By matching protein sequences in sorted samples from the same patient, clones expanded in unsorted samples were annotated as CD4+, CD8+ or unknown. Diversity changes from C1D1 to C4D1 were tested in paired samples using Wilcoxon tests. What TCRdb holds here is the immuneACCESS table cut down to in-frame rearrangements. Part of the clones is not present; checked against another copy, under half of the missing clones reflect an unresolved V gene, and the others are unexplained. The D gene and trimming were derived from the DNA, and the V and J assignments and clone size from that table. For this sample the table gives 20,000 to 25,000 clones, of which about 63% were detected only once. In total, the top ten clones hold about 5% of the sample.

This entry is derived from a study of PD-1 blockade in classical Hodgkin lymphoma (dated by TCRdb to between 2020 and 2021). A note on the overall study: Nivolumab dosing was 3 mg/kg intravenously every 2 weeks, continuing until either disease progression or unacceptable toxicity. The study used TCR beta sequencing and CyTOF to define a peripheral blood immune signature of response to PD-1 blockade in classical Hodgkin lymphoma.

The paper's findings and limits, for the study overall: Baseline diversity similar to that of newly diagnosed patients was observed in trial patients achieving complete response, whereas significantly lower diversity was observed in partial responders and progressors. The study covered only a single clinical trial cohort, and the causes of the repertoire differences, possibly disease activity or prior therapy, were still not defined. Baseline TCR diversity was reported to be lower in newly diagnosed patients than in healthy donors, and even lower in relapsed/refractory patients. CD4+ but not CD8+ TCR diversity rose significantly by C4D1 (p=0.0027 vs p=0.16), most apparent in complete responders (p=0.02). Lower diversity was seen in patients whose nivolumab began less than 1 year after ASCT, and these patients were left out of later analyses so that immune reconstitution would not confound the results.

Sequencing used peripheral blood mononuclear cells (PBMCs), obtained at baseline. The chain is made from TRBV6-5 and TRBJ2-7, with 8 middle bases fitting TRBD1. The clonotype comes from a human donor with classical Hodgkin lymphoma. The CDR3 in this case is CASSSFPDRDSYEQYF. Read as DNA, the sequence is TGTGCCAGCAGTTCGTTCCCGGACAGGGACTCCTACGAGCAGTACTTC.